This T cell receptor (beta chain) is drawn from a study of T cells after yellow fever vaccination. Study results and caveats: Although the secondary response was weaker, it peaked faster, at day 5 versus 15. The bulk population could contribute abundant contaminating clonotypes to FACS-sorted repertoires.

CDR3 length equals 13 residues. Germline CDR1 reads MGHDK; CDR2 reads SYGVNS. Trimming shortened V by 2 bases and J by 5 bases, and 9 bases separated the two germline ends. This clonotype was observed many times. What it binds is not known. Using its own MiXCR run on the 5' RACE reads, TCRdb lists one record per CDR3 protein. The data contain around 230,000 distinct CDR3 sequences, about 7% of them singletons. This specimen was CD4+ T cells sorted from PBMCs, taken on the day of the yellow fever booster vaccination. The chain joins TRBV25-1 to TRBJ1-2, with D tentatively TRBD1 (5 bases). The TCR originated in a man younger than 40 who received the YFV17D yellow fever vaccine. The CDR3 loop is CASSEQGGYGYTF. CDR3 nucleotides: TGTGCCAGCAGTGAACAGGGAGGATATGGCTACACCTTC.